These T cell receptor beta chains were read from a single sample in a study of OX40 agonist ivuxolimab in advanced cancers. TCRdb keeps only in-frame clones here, not all; method: immunoSEQ multiplex PCR. The sample records about 560 clones, 66% being singletons. The sample was CD4+ or CD8+ T cells sorted from blood, taken in a trial of the OX40 agonist ivuxolimab. These receptor sequences come from an adult with an advanced solid tumor such as melanoma, head and neck, liver or kidney cancer. Each CDR3 is given with its conserved first and last residue. The D gene is left open where the match is weak. A row's size may be missing; if present it is once, few, many or a size class.

cdr3_nt,cdr3_aa,clone_size,j_call,v_call,d_call
TGTGCCAGCAGCTCACAGGGGGGCTCGTACGAGCAGTACTTC,CASSSQGGSYEQYF,-,TRBJ2-7,TRBV22-1,-
TGTGCCAGCAGTCCTTTGGCAGCGGGAGGGCCCCGGAATGAGCAGTTCTTC,CASSPLAAGGPRNEQFF,-,TRBJ2-1,TRBV6-8,TRBD2
TGTGCCAGCAGCTTAGACAGGGAGCGTGATACGCAGTATTTT,CASSLDRERDTQYF,-,TRBJ2-3,TRBV11-3,-
TGTGCCAGCAGAACCGGGACAGGGGGTCTCAATGAGCAGTTCTTC,CASRTGTGGLNEQFF,large,TRBJ2-1,TRBV28,TRBD1
TGTGCCAGCAGCTCCAGGACGGGCACCGGGGAGCTGTTTTTT,CASSSRTGTGELFF,-,TRBJ2-2,TRBV7-6,-
TGTGCCAGCTCACCACAAGGGACAGCGGCGGGAAACACCATATATTTT,CASSPQGTAAGNTIYF,few,TRBJ1-3,TRBV18,TRBD1
TGTGCCAGCAGCTTAGTAGGGAGCAATCAGCCCCAGCATTTT,CASSLVGSNQPQHF,few,TRBJ1-5,TRBV11-3,-
TGTGCCATCAGTGGCACAGGGGGTACTAATGAAAAACTGTTTTTT,CAISGTGGTNEKLFF,-,TRBJ1-4,TRBV6-8,TRBD1
TGTGCCAGCAGTGGGCCAGCCAACTATGGCTACACCTTC,CASSGPANYGYTF,-,TRBJ1-2,TRBV28,-
TGTGCCTGGGAGACAGGGGGCAATGAGCAGTTCTTC,CAWETGGNEQFF,-,TRBJ2-1,TRBV30,TRBD1
TGTGCCAGCAGCCAAGCCGGGCGGGGAGATTACAATGAGCAGTTCTTC,CASSQAGRGDYNEQFF,hyperexpanded,TRBJ2-1,TRBV11-3,-
TGTGCCAGCAGGAAGGGAGGGGGCGACTATGGCTACACCTTC,CASRKGGGDYGYTF,-,TRBJ1-2,TRBV6-8,TRBD1
TGTGCCAGCAGTTACTCTGGGCCTGGAGATACGCAGTATTTT,CASSYSGPGDTQYF,few,TRBJ2-3,TRBV6-8,-
TGTGCCACCAGCAGAGGGGGAGGGAGCTCCTACAATGAGCAGTTCTTC,CATSRGGGSSYNEQFF,few,TRBJ2-1,TRBV15,TRBD2
TGTGCCAGCAGGACCCCGGGACAGGGGACTTACGAGCAGTACTTC,CASRTPGQGTYEQYF,-,TRBJ2-7,TRBV28,TRBD1
TGTGCCAGTAGTAGGGCTTTCGCGAACACCGGGGAGCTGTTTTTT,CASSRAFANTGELFF,-,TRBJ2-2,TRBV19,-
TGTGCCAGCAGCCCAGGGGGACTCCTCTCCTACGAGCAGTACTTC,CASSPGGLLSYEQYF,-,TRBJ2-7,TRBV11-3,-
TGCGCCAGCAGCCAAGAAGAGGAGCCAACCTATAATTCACCCCTCCACTTT,CASSQEEEPTYNSPLHF,few,TRBJ1-6,TRBV23-1,-
TGTGCCAGCCATTCCGGGACCACAACCTACGAGCAGTACTTC,CASHSGTTTYEQYF,-,TRBJ2-7,TRBV6-8,-
TGCAGCGGGATACAGGGAAGCACTGAAGCTTTCTTT,CSGIQGSTEAFF,-,TRBJ1-1,TRBV29-1,-
TGTGCCAGCAGCCAACGGACAGGGGCGGCCGGGGAGCTGTTTTTT,CASSQRTGAAGELFF,once,TRBJ2-2,TRBV6-8,TRBD1
TGCGCCAGCAGCTTGTCTCGGCAGTTTTCAGATACGCAGTATTTT,CASSLSRQFSDTQYF,-,TRBJ2-3,TRBV5-1,-
TGCAGCGTTCGGGGATCCAATCAGCCCCAGCATTTT,CSVRGSNQPQHF,once,TRBJ1-5,TRBV29-1,-
TGTGCCAGCTTGATCGGCGGGAGCACAGATACGCAGTATTTT,CASLIGGSTDTQYF,-,TRBJ2-3,TRBV28,-
TGTGCCAGTAGTCCACGGGGGGAGTCTGGGGCCAACGTCCTGACTTTC,CASSPRGESGANVLTF,-,TRBJ2-6,TRBV19,TRBD2
TGTGCCAGCAGTTACCGGGACGGGAATCAGCCCCAGCATTTT,CASSYRDGNQPQHF,-,TRBJ1-5,TRBV6-8,-
TGCGCCAGCAGCCCCACTCAAAGGAGCGGGAGCACCGGGGAGCTGTTTTTT,CASSPTQRSGSTGELFF,-,TRBJ2-2,TRBV23-1,TRBD2
TGCGCCAGCAGCCTGGACACTAATTATGAGACCCAGTACTTC,CASSLDTNYETQYF,-,TRBJ2-5,TRBV5-1,-
TGTGCCAGCAGCTTCGGCAGGGGGAACACTGAAGCTTTCTTT,CASSFGRGNTEAFF,-,TRBJ1-1,TRBV11-3,-
TGTGCCAGCTCACTGGCCGGGACAGGGAATGAAAAACTGTTTTTT,CASSLAGTGNEKLFF,few,TRBJ1-4,TRBV18,TRBD1
TGTGCCAGCAGCTTGGGGCCGAGGGTGGGTGAGCAGTACTTC,CASSLGPRVGEQYF,once,TRBJ2-7,TRBV11-3,-
TGTGCCAGCAGTGAAGCGCCCGCCTACGAGCAGTACTTC,CASSEAPAYEQYF,-,TRBJ2-7,TRBV6-1,-
TGTGCCAGCAGTCTCCACGAGGGGAACTATGGCTACACCTTC,CASSLHEGNYGYTF,hyperexpanded,TRBJ1-2,TRBV6-8,-
TGTGCCAGTAGCTTGGACAGGGGGCTCGGGGAGCTGTTTTTT,CASSLDRGLGELFF,-,TRBJ2-2,TRBV19,TRBD1
TGTGCCAGCTCACAACTCGACAGGGGCTATCAGCCCCAGCATTTT,CASSQLDRGYQPQHF,-,TRBJ1-5,TRBV18,TRBD1
TGTGCCAGCAGACTTGACAACTTTGGGAGCAATCAGCCCCAGCATTTT,CASRLDNFGSNQPQHF,few,TRBJ1-5,TRBV28,-
TGTGCCAGCAGGAACTGGGGACCGGCGAACTATGGCTACACCTTC,CASRNWGPANYGYTF,-,TRBJ1-2,TRBV6-8,-
TGTGCCAGTAGTATAGGGCTTAGCTCCTACAATGAGCAGTTCTTC,CASSIGLSSYNEQFF,-,TRBJ2-1,TRBV19,-
TGTGCCAGTATCAGGACAGGGGACATCTATCCGAACACCGGGGAGCTGTTTTTT,CASIRTGDIYPNTGELFF,-,TRBJ2-2,TRBV19,TRBD1
TGTGCCAGCAGCCCCTGGACGGATTTAAACTACGAGCAGTACTTC,CASSPWTDLNYEQYF,-,TRBJ2-7,TRBV11-3,-
TGTGCCAGCAGCTTAGGGGGTAGGGGAGAAAAACTGTTTTTT,CASSLGGRGEKLFF,-,TRBJ1-4,TRBV11-3,-
TGTGCCAGCAGTCCCCAGGGGAGGGAAGCTTTCTTT,CASSPQGREAFF,few,TRBJ1-1,TRBV6-8,-
TGTGCCAGCTCCGTGGACAGGGTCAATCAGCCCCAGCATTTT,CASSVDRVNQPQHF,few,TRBJ1-5,TRBV18,TRBD1
TGTGCCAGCAGTTACTATGGACGGAGGGGAGAGACCCAGTACTTC,CASSYYGRRGETQYF,few,TRBJ2-5,TRBV6-8,-
TGTGCCAGCAGTCATAGGAAGGGGGCCTACAATGAGCAGTTCTTC,CASSHRKGAYNEQFF,-,TRBJ2-1,TRBV28,-
TGTGCCAGCAGTTCCGGGGACAGCAGCAATGAGCAGTTCTTC,CASSSGDSSNEQFF,-,TRBJ2-1,TRBV28,TRBD1
TGCGCCAGCAGCTTGGAGATAACCGGGACAGGGTGGGTTTACGAGCAGTACTTC,CASSLEITGTGWVYEQYF,-,TRBJ2-7,TRBV5-1,TRBD1
TGTGCCAGTAGTAGCGGGACTAGCGTCGGGGAGCTGTTTTTT,CASSSGTSVGELFF,large,TRBJ2-2,TRBV19,TRBD2
TGTGCCAGCTCATCGAGCTCCTACGAGCAGTACTTC,CASSSSSYEQYF,-,TRBJ2-7,TRBV18,-
TGTGCCAGCAGCCCCGGGGCAGGGACCCCCTACGAGCAGTACTTC,CASSPGAGTPYEQYF,few,TRBJ2-7,TRBV11-3,-
TGTGCCAGCACCGCGGACGGAATTTACACTGAAGCTTTCTTT,CASTADGIYTEAFF,-,TRBJ1-1,TRBV12-5,-
TGTGCCTGGAGCCTACAGAATGAAAAACTGTTTTTT,CAWSLQNEKLFF,-,TRBJ1-4,TRBV30,-
TGTGCCAGCTCACCGGCAGGGCCTGGAAACACCATATATTTT,CASSPAGPGNTIYF,-,TRBJ1-3,TRBV18,-
TGTGCCAGCAGCTTGAGTAACTCTGGAAACACCATATATTTT,CASSLSNSGNTIYF,-,TRBJ1-3,TRBV11-3,-
TGTGCCAGCAGTTACTCTGGGGGGGACACCGGGGAGCTGTTTTTT,CASSYSGGDTGELFF,-,TRBJ2-2,TRBV6-8,TRBD2
TGTGCCAGCAAAAACAGGGGGACCCACGAGCAGTACTTC,CASKNRGTHEQYF,once,TRBJ2-7,TRBV27,TRBD1
TGTGCCAGCAGTTTGGTCCAGGGGAGCTACGAGCAGTACTTC,CASSLVQGSYEQYF,-,TRBJ2-7,TRBV28,-
TGTGCCAGCAAGGGCTCTGGGGCCAACGTCCTGACTTTC,CASKGSGANVLTF,-,TRBJ2-6,TRBV6-8,-
TGTGCCAGTAGTATCGCCGGACACGGTTACTACGAGCAGTACTTC,CASSIAGHGYYEQYF,large,TRBJ2-7,TRBV19,-
TGTGCCAGCAGTTTGGCTAGGGGGCGCGTTTCCTACGAGCAGTACTTC,CASSLARGRVSYEQYF,-,TRBJ2-7,TRBV6-8,TRBD1